The next 29 T cell receptor beta chains were all read from a single sample in a study of control samples from healthy donors and cancer patients. TCRdb's table, derived via immunoSEQ multiplex PCR, lists solely in-frame clones and lacks some. The table records under 140,000 clones, more than 75% of them present only once. Specimen: PBMCs. These receptors originate from a woman aged 60 to 75 with lung cancer.

The chain uses TRBV7-2 and TRBJ1-5; unclear D gene. Germline assignment: CDR1 SGHTA and CDR2 FQGNSA. The CDR3 loop spans 12 amino acids. V lost 5 bases and J lost 0, with 2 bases in between. CDR3 DNA: TGTGCCAGCAGCCATAGCAATCAGCCCCAGCATTTT. Translated, it gives CASSHSNQPQHF.

The V gene is TRBV9, the J gene TRBJ1-3, with D maybe TRBD1 (5 bases). V lost 3 bases to trimming and J lost 0 bases, with 19 bases between them. The CDR3 has 18 residues. Germline CDR1 and CDR2: SGDLS and YYNGEE. CDR3 bases: TGTGCCAGCAGCGCTCCCTTAAGGGGCAGGGTCTCTGGAAACACCATATATTTT. Translating it yields CASSAPLRGRVSGNTIYF.

The gene calls are TRBV7-9 and TRBJ2-1; D unresolved. The germline gives CDR1 SEHNR, CDR2 FQNEAQ (reference sequence). The CDR3 is made up of 14 amino acids. V was shortened by 4 bases and J by 1 base, with 8 bases between the two germline ends. CDR3 nucleotides: TGTGCCAGCAGCTCAACTCCTTCCTACAATGAGCAGTTCTTC. Its translation: CASSSTPSYNEQFF. Drawing the rest from reference TRBV7-9 and TRBJ2-1, the complete variable domain is DTGVSQNPRHKITKRGQNVTFRCDPISEHNRLYWYRQTLGQGPEFLTYFQNEAQLEKSRLLSDRFSAERPKGSFSTLEIQRTEQGDSAMYLCASSSTPSYNEQFFGPGTRLTVL.

This chain connects TRBV14 to TRBJ2-7; D is unresolved. Germline CDR1 reads SGHDN; CDR2 reads FVKESK. The CDR3 runs to 15 residues. V lost 1 base to trimming and J lost 8 bases, with 18 bases between them. The CDR3 nucleotides read TGTGCCAGCAGCCAAGGGAGCGACTCCCCCTGGCAGCAGTACTTC. It codes for CASSQGSDSPWQQYF.

This clone is a singleton in its sample. The chain joins TRBV11-2 to TRBJ1-5; no reliable D call. The V gene lost 0 bases and the J gene lost 6 bases, with 3 bases spanning the gap. Germline V gene sequence: CDR1 SGHAT, CDR2 FQNNGV. This CDR3 comprises 12 residues. The CDR3 loop is CASSLEGQPQHF. The CDR3 region has the DNA TGTGCCAGCAGCTTAGAAGGTCAGCCCCAGCATTTT.

This clone was counted between two and nine times. This chain uses TRBV14 with TRBJ1-2, with D possibly matching TRBD1 (6 bases). The V and J ends lost 1 base and 0 bases respectively, with 21 bases between them. The germline CDR1 and CDR2 sequences are SGHDN and FVKESK. This CDR3 is 19 amino acids long. The DNA of the CDR3 is TGTGCCAGCAGCCAAGTTGGGGCAGGGGCGCCGCGAGCTAACTATGGCTACACCTTC. Protein product: CASSQVGAGAPRANYGYTF.

This sequence joins TRBV19 and TRBJ2-2; 10 bases agree with TRBD2. The V gene end was trimmed by 3 bases and the J gene end by 4 bases; junction bases not matched to a gene: 11. Germline CDR1 LNHDA, CDR2 SQIVND (reference sequence). The CDR3 is 18 amino acids. The CDR3 sequence: CASSIQGRAGGATGELFF. CDR3 nucleotide sequence: TGTGCCAGTAGTATTCAAGGGAGAGCGGGAGGGGCCACCGGGGAGCTGTTTTTT.

This chain links TRBV10-3 with TRBJ2-1; D may correspond to TRBD1 or TRBD2 (6 bases each). Germline V gene data show CDR1 as ENHRY and CDR2 as SYGVKD. This CDR3 comprises 13 residues. V gave up 10 bases and J gave up 2 bases, with 12 bases separating them. The CDR3 DNA reads as TGTGCCACCAGGGGCGGGACCTACAATGAGCAGTTCTTC. It yields the protein CATRGGTYNEQFF.

The J gene is TRBJ2-5, the V gene TRBV5-1; TRBD2 matches 11 bases. The CDR3 extends over 17 amino acids. Losses at the gene ends were 0 bases for V and 1 base for J; bases not matched to a gene: 5. Germline CDR1 is SGHRS and CDR2 is YFSETQ. The CDR3 sequence: CASSLAASGGSQETQYF. The CDR3 nucleotides are TGCGCCAGCAGCTTGGCCGCTAGCGGGGGGAGCCAAGAGACCCAGTACTTC.

The chain links TRBV19 to TRBJ1-6; tentative D call: TRBD1 (5 bases). Germline assignment: CDR1 LNHDA and CDR2 SQIVND (reference sequence). This CDR3 region has 16 residues. The V end was cut by 6 bases, the J end by 7 bases, with 19 bases between. The CDR3 loop is CASRPEGTFTNSPLHF. Written as DNA, the CDR3 is TGTGCCAGTAGACCCGAAGGGACTTTTACCAATTCACCCCTCCACTTT. The variable domain in full, completed from reference TRBV19 and TRBJ1-6, reads DGGITQSPKYLFRKEGQNVTLSCEQNLNHDAMYWYRQDPGQGLRLIYYSQIVNDFQKGDIAEGYSVSREKKESFPLTVTSAQKNPTAFYLCASRPEGTFTNSPLHFGNGTRLTVT.

As DNA, the CDR3 is TGTGCCAGCTCCGACAGGGATGGGTCAGATACGCAGTATTTT. Its translation is CASSDRDGSDTQYF. The chain employs TRBV18 and TRBJ2-3, with 7 bases lining up with TRBD1. The trim removed 6 bases at V and 4 bases at J, leaving 7 bases unmatched. The germline V gene encodes CDR1 KGHSH and CDR2 LQKENI. The CDR3 contains 14 residues.

By its share, this clone is medium-sized (0.01 to 0.1%). J is TRBJ1-6 and V is TRBV5-1, with 7 bases lining up with TRBD1. Germline assignment: CDR1 SGHRS and CDR2 YFSETQ. J was trimmed by 0 bases and V by 0 bases; bases with no gene match: 9. The CDR3 is made up of 19 amino acids. The CDR3 protein is CASSLGQTGPSSYNSPLHF. The CDR3 coding sequence is TGCGCCAGCAGCTTGGGCCAGACAGGGCCTAGCTCCTATAATTCACCCCTCCACTTT.

The rearrangement uses TRBV18 and TRBJ2-7; 13 bases are shared with TRBD2. CDR1 is KGHSH, CDR2 LQKENI, per germline. The CDR3 is 16 residues long. V was pared by 3 bases and J by 2 bases, with 4 bases of the junction left unmatched. The CDR3 DNA reads as TGTGCCAGCTCACCGGGACTAGCGGGACAAGCCTACGAGCAGTACTTC. It codes for CASSPGLAGQAYEQYF.

This clone was detected only once. The V and J genes are TRBV6-4 and TRBJ2-1; 9 bases align to TRBD2. The CDR3 runs to 16 residues. Trimming took 2 bases from V and 3 from J; bases not matched to a gene: 5. Per the germline V gene, CDR1 is MRHNA and CDR2 is SNTAGT. CDR3 loop: CASSDAGTSNYNEQFF. CDR3 sequence (DNA): TGTGCCAGCAGTGACGCCGGGACTAGCAACTACAATGAGCAGTTCTTC.

The chain couples TRBV3-1 (or the pseudogene TRBV3-2) to TRBJ1-1; a possible D gene is TRBD1 (6 bases). The CDR3 contains 13 residues. Germline values: CDR1 LGHDT, CDR2 YNNKEL (reference sequence). V dropped 4 bases and J dropped 8 bases, with 14 bases sitting between them. Written as DNA, the CDR3 is TGTGCCAGCAGCCCTAACAATCAGGGGGAAGCTTTCTTT. Translated, it gives CASSPNNQGEAFF.

This chain uses TRBV5-8 with TRBJ2-7, with D hard to call. The CDR3 sequence is 12 residues long. Trimming removed 3 bases at V and 7 bases at J, with 11 bases between. Germline loops: CDR1 SGHTS, CDR2 YDEGEE. CDR3 amino acids: CASSSYGLEQYF. DNA of the CDR3: TGTGCCAGCAGCTCCTACGGCCTAGAGCAGTACTTC.

The gene calls are TRBV29-1 and TRBJ1-2; tentatively, D is TRBD1 (6 bases). This CDR3 has 13 residues. Deletions cut 4 bases from V and 4 bases from J, with 13 bases between. The germline gives CDR1 SQVTM, CDR2 ANQGSEA. The CDR3 bases are TGCAGCGTTGGGCAGGGGCAAGGCTATGGCTACACCTTC. Translated: CSVGQGQGYGYTF.

The J gene is TRBJ1-4, the V gene TRBV28; TRBD1 might be the D (5 bases). CDR1 MDHEN and CDR2 SYDVKM come from the germline V gene. The CDR3 loop spans 15 amino acids. V was clipped by 2 bases and J by 3 bases, with 10 bases between them. CDR3 nucleotides: TGTGCCAGCAGTTTAGGGGGGTCGGCTAATGAAAAACTGTTTTTT. This translates into CASSLGGSANEKLFF.

The chain joins TRBV6-1 to TRBJ1-2; D uncertain. The CDR3 is 14 amino acids. Deletions cut 2 bases from V and 5 bases from J, with 12 bases between. Germline V gene sequence: CDR1 MNHNS, CDR2 SASEGT. The CDR3 spells CASSERWGGYGYTF. CDR3 bases: TGTGCCAGCAGTGAACGTTGGGGAGGGTATGGCTACACCTTC.

The chain combines TRBV7-9 with TRBJ2-1; D not certain. The V gene's germline CDR1 is SEHNR and CDR2 FQNEAQ (reference sequence). V gave up 4 bases and J gave up 7 bases, with 14 bases separating them. The CDR3 totals 14 residues. The CDR3 here is CASSSLRGSNEQFF. The CDR3 DNA sequence: TGTGCCAGCAGCTCCCTACGTGGTTCAAATGAGCAGTTCTTC.

The chain uses TRBV11-2 and TRBJ2-4; D may be TRBD1 (5 bases). The CDR3 extends over 18 amino acids. Trimming stripped 4 bases from V and 0 bases from J, with 19 bases between. Germline V gene data show CDR1 as SGHAT and CDR2 as FQNNGV. CDR3: CASSSPYVRVLAKNIQYF. The CDR3 nucleotides read TGTGCCAGCAGCTCACCCTACGTCAGGGTTCTAGCCAAAAACATTCAGTACTTC.

The chain links TRBV9 to TRBJ1-5, with D tentatively TRBD1 (5 bases). The germline V gene has CDR1 SGDLS and CDR2 YYNGEE. This CDR3 is 14 amino acids long. Trimming left V 2 bases short and J 7 bases short, with 13 bases between. CDR3 nucleotide sequence: TGTGCCAGCAGCGTGGATGGGGCCGGCCAGCCCCAGCATTTT. It encodes CASSVDGAGQPQHF.

The genes are TRBV18 and TRBJ2-7; the D gene could be TRBD1 or TRBD2 (5 bases each). Germline values: CDR1 KGHSH, CDR2 LQKENI. Trimming left V 0 bases short and J 1 base short, with 13 bases between. The CDR3 contains 16 residues. The DNA of the CDR3 is TGTGCCAGCTCACCACCTGGGGGTGGGTTGTCCTACGAGCAGTACTTC. This codes for CASSPPGGGLSYEQYF.

The chain links TRBV5-1 to TRBJ1-5, with D possibly being TRBD1 (5 bases). CDR1 SGHRS and CDR2 YFSETQ come from the germline V gene. The V gene lost 0 bases and the J gene lost 6 bases, with 10 bases spanning the gap. This CDR3 has 14 residues. CDR3 amino acids: CASSLEGIGQPQHF. For the CDR3, the DNA is TGCGCCAGCAGCTTGGAGGGGATTGGTCAGCCCCAGCATTTT.

As for this clone: Other DNA sequences in this specimen translate into the identical CDR3. V usage is TRBV10-3 and J usage is TRBJ2-3; D unclear. CDR1 and CDR2 (germline): ENHRY, SYGVKD. V dropped 0 bases and J dropped 0 bases, with 4 bases sitting between them. There are 14 residues in the CDR3. The CDR3 protein is CAISESGSTDTQYF. CDR3 in DNA: TGTGCCATCAGTGAGTCGGGAAGCACAGATACGCAGTATTTT.

This chain uses TRBV7-3 with TRBJ2-6; 9 bases map to TRBD1. Unmatched junction bases numbered 3, after V lost 4 bases and J lost 2 bases. The CDR3 is made up of 16 amino acids. The germline V gene has CDR1 SGHTA and CDR2 FQGTGA. The CDR3 sequence: CASSSWTGAGANVLTF. The CDR3 region has the DNA TGTGCCAGCAGCTCCTGGACAGGGGCTGGGGCCAACGTCCTGACTTTC.

The rearrangement joins TRBV6-1 to TRBJ1-2, with D unclear. V was clipped by 2 bases and J by 0 bases, with 10 bases between them. The CDR3 sequence is 15 residues long. The germline gives CDR1 MNHNS, CDR2 SASEGT. The CDR3 is CASSEMLGPNYGYTF. CDR3 coding DNA: TGTGCCAGCAGTGAAATGTTAGGACCTAACTATGGCTACACCTTC.

V is TRBV25-1 and J is TRBJ2-6; D gene unclear. The CDR3 length is 15 residues. V was shortened by 3 bases and J by 2 bases, with 8 bases between the two germline ends. Per germline, CDR1 MGHDK and CDR2 SYGVNS. The chain's CDR3 is CASSDSKTGANVLTF. In DNA form, the CDR3 reads TGTGCCAGCAGTGACAGTAAAACTGGGGCCAACGTCCTGACTTTC.

A few counts support this clone. V is TRBV5-8 and J is TRBJ2-3; D is unresolved. The CDR3 is made up of 14 amino acids. The V gene's germline CDR1 is SGHTS and CDR2 YDEGEE. Trimming left V 0 bases short and J 0 bases short, with 5 bases between. CDR3 DNA: TGTGCCAGCAGCTTGGGACTTAGCACAGATACGCAGTATTTT. Amino acid sequence: CASSLGLSTDTQYF.